A selection of T cell receptor beta chains follows, all from one sample in a study of CD8 T cells in Susac syndrome. From the immunoSEQ multiplex PCR reads, TCRdb called clonotypes with MiXCR, one entry per CDR3 protein. The data show 170,000 or so distinct CDR3 sequences, just under 95% seen once. The sample taken for sequencing was CD4+ T cells from PBMCs. The source of these receptors is a human donor with Susac syndrome. The CDR3 runs from the conserved cysteine through the conserved F or W. Fields, in order: clone size, V gene, J gene, D gene, CDR3 DNA, CDR3 protein. A D gene is named only where the DNA matches it firmly. Part of the rows lack a size; the others show once, few, many or a class for expanded clones.

NA	TRBV29-1	TRBJ2-1	TRBD1	TGCAGCTATTCTCTGGGGACAGGGGTTATCAATGAGCAGTTCTTC	CSYSLGTGVINEQFF
NA	TRBV20-1	TRBJ2-7	TRBD2	TGCAGTGCTAGAGTCGGCGGGAGGACCCACGAGCAGTACTTC	CSARVGGRTHEQYF
NA	TRBV20-1	TRBJ2-6	NA	TGCAGTGCCAATAAGGACAGTTCTGGGGCCAACGTCCTGACTTTC	CSANKDSSGANVLTF
NA	TRBV2	TRBJ2-1	NA	TGTGCCAGCAATCCCAGTCTCTTC	CASNPSLF
few	TRBV28	TRBJ1-1	NA	TGTGCCAGCCGACTTGATGGCTACACTGAAGCTTTCTTT	CASRLDGYTEAFF
NA	TRBV9	TRBJ2-2	NA	TGTGCCAGCAGCGTTAGTGGGGGTTCTTCCGGGGAGCTGTTTTTT	CASSVSGGSSGELFF
NA	TRBV5-1	TRBJ2-1	NA	TGCGCCAGCAGCTTGGAGGCCCAGGGTTTTGTGGATGAGCAGTTCTTC	CASSLEAQGFVDEQFF
NA	TRBV20-1	TRBJ2-3	TRBD2	TGCAGTGCCCTGACTAGCGGGAGTAGCACAGATACGCAGTATTTT	CSALTSGSSTDTQYF
NA	TRBV6-5	TRBJ2-7	NA	TGTGCCAGCAGTTCGGGAGTCGAGCAGTACTTC	CASSSGVEQYF
NA	TRBV28	TRBJ2-5	NA	TGTGCCAGCAGTTTCGGACGAGAAGAGACCCAGTACTTC	CASSFGREETQYF
few	TRBV6-2/TRBV6-3	TRBJ2-2	NA	TGTGCCAGCAGCCCCGGGACGACGAACACCGGGGAGCTGTTTTTT	CASSPGTTNTGELFF
NA	TRBV6-5	TRBJ1-6	NA	TGTGCCAGCAGTTACGTGTCTAGTTCACCCCTCCACTTT	CASSYVSSSPLHF
NA	TRBV30	TRBJ2-3	NA	TGTGCCTGGACCCAACGGGGGGCCAGGAATACGCAGTATTTT	CAWTQRGARNTQYF
NA	TRBV25-1	TRBJ2-5	TRBD2	TGTGCCAGCAGTAACAGCGGGGGAGAGACCCAGTACTTC	CASSNSGGETQYF
NA	TRBV6-5	TRBJ2-5	NA	TGTGCCAGCAGTTACTCGATAAGGGGGGTTCGCCTCGAGACCCAGTACTTC	CASSYSIRGVRLETQYF
NA	TRBV2	TRBJ2-3	TRBD1	TGTGCCAGCAGGCGGGTAGGGGGCGCAGATACGCAGTATTTT	CASRRVGGADTQYF
NA	TRBV7-9	TRBJ2-2	NA	TGTGCCAGCAGCCCTTCCGGGGAGCTGTTTTTT	CASSPSGELFF
NA	TRBV4-2	TRBJ2-1	TRBD2	TGTGCCAGCAGCCAAGTTGGCGGACTAGCTTCTAATGAGCAGTTCTTC	CASSQVGGLASNEQFF